The 22 T cell receptor beta chains below all came from one sample that was sequenced in a study of blood T cell repertoires in COVID-19. The repertoire was sequenced with immunoSEQ multiplex PCR; TCRdb's copy has only in-frame clones and lacks some. Of about 360,000 clones in the sample, more than 70% are singletons; the top ten hold under 1.5%. The sequencing sample was made of PBMCs or T cells enriched from blood (not recorded which). These receptor sequences come from a man aged 30-40 years who had recovered from COVID-19.

This clone was detected a few times. The V and J genes are TRBV5-1 and TRBJ1-6; 7 bases fit TRBD1. CDR1 and CDR2 (germline): SGHRS, YFSETQ. The ends lost 4 bases at V and 7 bases at J; junction bases unmatched: 8. The CDR3 contains 15 residues. DNA of the CDR3: TGCGCCAGCAGCACAAGTTGGACAGGCAATTCACCCCTCCACTTT. This sequence encodes CASSTSWTGNSPLHF.

The chain uses TRBV19 and TRBJ1-2; D call uncertain. Trimming removed 9 bases from V and 4 bases from J, with 15 bases in between. CDR1 is LNHDA, CDR2 SQIVND, per germline (reference sequence). This CDR3 is built from 13 residues. The CDR3 DNA sequence: TGTGCCAGCAGACAAGGCCTTAGCTATGGCTACACCTTC. Protein: CASRQGLSYGYTF. Full variable domain (rest looked up from reference TRBV19 and TRBJ1-2): DGGITQSPKYLFRKEGQNVTLSCEQNLNHDAMYWYRQDPGQGLRLIYYSQIVNDFQKGDIAEGYSVSREKKESFPLTVTSAQKNPTAFYLCASRQGLSYGYTFGSGTRLTVV.

This clone was seen a few times. The chain joins TRBV19 to TRBJ1-3; no firm D call. The V gene lost 5 bases and the J gene lost 0 bases, with 11 bases spanning the gap. CDR1 and CDR2 from the germline V gene are LNHDA and SQIVND (reference sequence). CDR3 length: 15 residues. This CDR3 reads CASSLNSFSGNTIYF. DNA of the CDR3: TGTGCCAGTAGTCTCAACAGCTTCTCTGGAAACACCATATATTTT.

There are a few counts of this clone. In DNA form, the CDR3 reads TGTGCCAGCAGTTTAGGTACAGGGGGTCTGAACACTGAAGCTTTCTTT. This sequence encodes CASSLGTGGLNTEAFF. The rearrangement uses TRBV27 and TRBJ1-1; 8 bases line up with TRBD1. The CDR3 spans 16 residues. Unmatched junction bases numbered 5, after V lost 2 bases and J lost 0 bases. CDR1 MNHEY and CDR2 SMNVEV come from the germline V gene (reference sequence).

V is TRBV6-5 and J is TRBJ2-7; 8 bases match TRBD1. The germline V gene has CDR1 MNHEY and CDR2 SVGAGI. This CDR3 region has 14 residues. Losses at the gene ends were 4 bases for V and 3 bases for J; bases not matched to a gene: 5. CDR3 bases: TGTGCCAGCAGTTTTACAGGGGGGATCTACGAGCAGTACTTC. This codes for CASSFTGGIYEQYF.

The V gene is TRBV5-1, the J gene TRBJ1-1, with 7 bases identical to TRBD1. Germline assignment: CDR1 SGHRS and CDR2 YFSETQ. The trim removed 4 bases at V and 4 bases at J, leaving 4 bases unmatched. This CDR3 is built from 13 residues. The CDR3 DNA follows: TGCGCCAGCAGCACGACAGGGATCACTGAAGCTTTCTTT. Protein product: CASSTTGITEAFF.

This chain joins TRBV9 and TRBJ1-3; tentative D call: TRBD1 (5 bases). The CDR3 extends over 16 amino acids. V was clipped by 4 bases and J by 7 bases, with 21 bases between them. The germline V gene has CDR1 SGDLS and CDR2 YYNGEE. CDR3: CASSPDRRRESNTIYF. For the CDR3, the DNA is TGTGCCAGCAGCCCGGACCGCCGCAGGGAATCGAACACCATATATTTT.

In its sample, this clone was seen once. The chain couples TRBV4-1 to TRBJ2-7; possibly TRBD1 for D (6 bases). This CDR3 has 14 residues. Germline V gene data show CDR1 as MGHRA and CDR2 as YSYEKL. V shed 1 base and J shed 2 bases, with 9 bases lying between them. The CDR3 protein is CASSQVQGTYEQYF. The CDR3 region has the DNA TGCGCCAGCAGCCAAGTGCAGGGGACCTACGAGCAGTACTTC.

The V call is TRBV19, the J call TRBJ1-2, with D unclear. Germline CDR1 is LNHDA and CDR2 is SQIVND (reference sequence). V was clipped by 2 bases and J by 6 bases, with 10 bases between them. CDR3 length: 13 amino acids. The CDR3 loop reads CASSITERNGYTF. Here the CDR3 DNA reads TGTGCCAGTAGTATAACCGAGCGGAATGGCTACACCTTC.

V and J are TRBV4-1 and TRBJ1-5; D is possibly TRBD1 (6 bases). Germline-derived CDR1 and CDR2 are MGHRA and YSYEKL. CDR3 length equals 18 residues. V gave up 2 bases and J gave up 0 bases, with 17 bases separating them. As DNA, the CDR3 is TGCGCCAGCAGCCAAACCCGGGGGGGGCGGTCTAGCAATCAGCCCCAGCATTTT. Its protein product is CASSQTRGGRSSNQPQHF.

This sequence joins TRBV9 and TRBJ1-6; perhaps TRBD1 as D (5 bases). CDR3 length: 15 amino acids. The V gene's germline CDR1 is SGDLS and CDR2 YYNGEE. V was trimmed by 4 bases and J by 6 bases, leaving 14 bases between them. DNA of the CDR3: TGTGCCAGCAGCCCTCGGCAGGGAGGTAATTCACCCCTCCACTTT. Its protein is CASSPRQGGNSPLHF.

V and J are TRBV3-1 (or the pseudogene TRBV3-2) and TRBJ2-2; tentatively, D is TRBD1 (6 bases). Trimming stripped 4 bases from V and 6 bases from J, with 9 bases between. The CDR3 extends over 13 amino acids. Germline V lookup: CDR1 LGHDT, CDR2 YNNKEL (reference sequence). The CDR3 DNA reads TGTGCCAGCAGCCGCCAGGGGTCCGGGGAGCTGTTTTTT. Translating it yields CASSRQGSGELFF.

The chain carries TRBV9 and TRBJ2-3; TRBD2 agrees at 9 bases. The V segment lost 2 bases and the J segment 5 bases; nucleotides outside the gene matches: 3. CDR1 SGDLS and CDR2 YYNGEE come from the germline V gene. There are 14 residues in the CDR3. This chain's CDR3 is CASSVSGGLDTQYF. Here the CDR3 DNA reads TGTGCCAGCAGCGTTAGCGGGGGCCTAGATACGCAGTATTTT.

The chain links TRBV6-5 to TRBJ2-2; D not certain. Germline values: CDR1 MNHEY, CDR2 SVGAGI. The CDR3 is made up of 12 amino acids. V shed 5 bases and J shed 9 bases, with 10 bases lying between them. CDR3 protein: CASSLAGRELFF. The CDR3 region has the DNA TGTGCCAGCAGTCTCGCTGGGCGGGAGCTGTTTTTT.

This sequence joins TRBV6-2 or TRBV6-3 and TRBJ1-6; no clear D. The germline gives CDR1 MNHEY, CDR2 SVGEGT. The CDR3 has 14 residues. Trimming took off 2 bases at V and 9 bases at J, with 11 bases between the two ends. The CDR3 is CASSYVGVGSPLHF. Here the CDR3 DNA reads TGTGCCAGCAGTTACGTTGGAGTGGGTTCACCCCTCCACTTT.

This sequence joins TRBV11-2 and TRBJ2-3; tentative D call: TRBD1 (5 bases). Germline loops: CDR1 SGHAT, CDR2 FQNNGV. The length of the CDR3 is 16 residues. The V end lost 0 bases, the J end lost 5 bases, and 15 bases lay between the germline ends. As DNA, the CDR3 is TGTGCCAGCAGCTTAGATGACAGACCGTCAAGAGATACGCAGTATTTT. Its protein is CASSLDDRPSRDTQYF.

The chain carries TRBV12-5 and TRBJ1-2, with a tentative D call TRBD1 (6 bases). Germline values: CDR1 LGHNT, CDR2 FRNRAP. The CDR3 extends over 14 amino acids. Trimming took off 5 bases at V and 4 bases at J, with 14 bases between the two ends. In nucleotides, the CDR3 is TGTGCTAGTGGTATAGCCGGGACACCCTATGGCTACACCTTC. Translated: CASGIAGTPYGYTF.

CDR3 sequence: CASSLARGSTDTQYF. The CDR3 DNA reads as TGTGCCAGCAGCTTGGCCAGGGGAAGCACAGATACGCAGTATTTT. The chain links TRBV7-3 to TRBJ2-3; TRBD1 is a possible D gene (6 bases). V gave up 3 bases and J gave up 0 bases, with 10 bases separating them. This CDR3 has 15 residues. CDR1 is SGHTA and CDR2 is FQGTGA in the germline V gene.

The chain joins TRBV3-1 (or the pseudogene TRBV3-2) to TRBJ1-5; D gene unclear. Germline V gene lookup returns CDR1 LGHDT and CDR2 YNNKEL (reference sequence). V lost 3 bases and J lost 3, with 12 bases in between. The CDR3 consists of 15 residues. The CDR3 nucleotides read TGTGCCAGCAGCCAGTCTCCGGGGTTCAATCAGCCCCAGCATTTT. This gives the protein CASSQSPGFNQPQHF.

This chain joins TRBV12-3 or TRBV12-4 and TRBJ2-7; D gene uncertain. The CDR3 sequence is 13 residues long. V was pared by 1 base and J by 11 bases, with 15 bases between. CDR3 nucleotides: TGTGCCAGCAGTTTAGTCACCCCGAAGCGAAAGTACTTC. It encodes CASSLVTPKRKYF.

The chain links TRBV18 to TRBJ2-5; the D gene is possibly TRBD1 (6 bases). In germline, CDR1 is KGHSH, CDR2 LQKENI. This CDR3 is 15 amino acids long. V lost 3 bases and J 2 bases, leaving 13 bases between the germline ends. Written as DNA, the CDR3 is TGTGCCAGCTCACCGCAGGGGCCAAGGCAAGAGACCCAGTACTTC. Translating gives CASSPQGPRQETQYF.

This chain joins TRBV25-1 and TRBJ2-7, with a possible D match to TRBD1 (5 bases). The CDR3 contains 14 residues. Germline CDR1 MGHDK, CDR2 SYGVNS. Trimming removed 1 base from V and 3 bases from J, with 10 bases in between. Here the CDR3 DNA reads TGTGCCAGCAGTGAATCTGACAGAGACTACGAGCAGTACTTC. This sequence encodes CASSESDRDYEQYF.